These T cell receptor beta chains were read from a single sample in a study of CD8 T cells in ankylosing spondylitis. From the 5' RACE reads, TCRdb called clonotypes with MiXCR, one entry per CDR3 protein. The sample includes 330,000 or so distinct CDR3 sequences, less than 10% of them seen just once. Sequenced material: blood, either unsorted or a sorted T cell fraction (not recorded which). The origin of the receptors is a male donor with ankylosing spondylitis. The CDR3 runs from the conserved cysteine through the conserved F or W. Fields, in order: clone size, V gene, D gene, J gene, CDR3 DNA, CDR3 protein. The D gene is left open where the match is weak. Size tells how often a clone was seen (once, few, many) or the class of an expanded clone, and some rows leave it out.

NA	TRBV2	NA	TRBJ1-1	TGTGCCAGCATCCAGGACATTCAAGCTTTCTTT	CASIQDIQAFF
NA	TRBV21-1	NA	TRBJ2-5	TGTGCCAGCAGCAATGGAAAGGTTCGGAGATCGCTAGGGACACAAGAGACCCAGTACTTC	CASSNGKVRRSLGTQETQYF
few	TRBV20-1	TRBD2	TRBJ2-7	TGCAGTGCCCAGATTACTAGCGGCCCAGCCGAGCAGTACTTC	CSAQITSGPAEQYF
NA	TRBV12-3/TRBV12-4	NA	TRBJ2-4	TGTGCCAGCAGCTGGGACTGGAACATTCAGTACTTC	CASSWDWNIQYF
many	TRBV20-1	NA	TRBJ1-5	TGCAGTGCCTTCCAGGATTTGCAGCCCCAGCATTTT	CSAFQDLQPQHF
few	TRBV2	NA	TRBJ1-5	TGTGCCAGCAGCCCCACGGGGGGCCGGGAGCCCCAGCATTTT	CASSPTGGREPQHF
NA	TRBV20-1	NA	TRBJ1-6	TGCAGTGCTAGTGGCAGGAGCTCCTATAATTCACCCCTCCACTTT	CSASGRSSYNSPLHF
few	TRBV18	TRBD2	TRBJ2-7	TGTGCCAGCTCACGGCTAGCGGGCCTTCACCTCTACGAGCAGTACTTC	CASSRLAGLHLYEQYF
few	TRBV3-1	NA	TRBJ2-7	TGTGCCAGCAGCCAAGTGGTCTTGGACGAGCAGTACTTC	CASSQVVLDEQYF
few	TRBV15	NA	TRBJ2-5	TGTGCCACCAGCCCCTACCAAGAGACCCAGTACTTC	CATSPYQETQYF
NA	TRBV2	TRBD1	TRBJ1-2	TGTGCTTCAACCGCGTACAGGGGGCTTTCCCCCTATGGCTACACCTTC	CASTAYRGLSPYGYTF
few	TRBV12-3/TRBV12-4	NA	TRBJ1-1	TGTGCCAGCAGTTTGGGCACCACGAACACTGAAGCTTTCTTT	CASSLGTTNTEAFF
few	TRBV5-1	TRBD1	TRBJ2-7	TGCGCCAGCAGCTCGACAGCAGGGGGCGAGCAGTACTTC	CASSSTAGGEQYF
NA	TRBV27	TRBD1	TRBJ1-4	TGTGCCAGCAGTGCGGACAGGGCTAATGAAAAACTGTTTTTT	CASSADRANEKLFF
many	TRBV6-5	NA	TRBJ2-1	TGTGCCAGCAGTTACGGGGAGAGTGAGCAGTTCTTC	CASSYGESEQFF
many	TRBV20-1	NA	TRBJ2-7	TGCAGTGTAAAGTCGACAGGAACCTCCTACGAGCAGTACTTC	CSVKSTGTSYEQYF
NA	TRBV20-1	NA	TRBJ1-2	TGCAGTGCTAGAGATCTCATCGGCAGGGTAAAGGGCTACACCTTC	CSARDLIGRVKGYTF
many	TRBV7-2	NA	TRBJ1-1	TGTGCCAGCAGCTTAGGGGGGTCAGCTTTCTTT	CASSLGGSAFF
NA	TRBV4-3	TRBD1	TRBJ2-1	TGCGCCAGCAGCCTGACAGGGGAAACCTACAATGAGCAGTTCTTC	CASSLTGETYNEQFF
NA	TRBV20-1	NA	TRBJ1-1	TGCAGTGCTACAACAGGGCCAGGGAACACTGAAGCTTTCTTT	CSATTGPGNTEAFF
few	TRBV11-2	NA	TRBJ1-1	TGTGCCAGCAGCCCCCGTGCAGGGAACACTGAAGCTTTCTTT	CASSPRAGNTEAFF